A selection of T cell receptor beta chains follows, all from one sample in a study of CD8 T cells in ankylosing spondylitis. TCRdb re-called the 5' RACE reads through MiXCR, storing one row per CDR3 protein. There are about 540,000 distinct CDR3 sequences in the sample; 10% to 15% occur only once, and around 6.8% lies in the top ten. The sample comprised blood, either unsorted or a sorted T cell fraction (not recorded which). The receptors shown here come from a male donor with ankylosing spondylitis. Each CDR3 is given with its conserved first and last residue. D genes are given only for firm matches. Only part of the rows carry a size: once, few, many, or a class if the clone is expanded.

DNA: TGTGCCAGCAGCTTATGGGGACAGGAAGACACAGGCTACACCTTC
CDR3: CASSLWGQEDTGYTF
J: TRBJ1-2
size: few
V: TRBV7-6
D: TRBD1

DNA: TGTGCCAGCAGCTTAAGACCGTTCGCGGTTAACACTGAAGCTTTCTTT
CDR3: CASSLRPFAVNTEAFF
J: TRBJ1-1
size: few
V: TRBV7-9
D: .

DNA: TGTGCCAGCAGCTTAGCGGGGGCGAGGACCCAGTACTTC
CDR3: CASSLAGARTQYF
J: TRBJ2-5
size: .
V: TRBV11-2
D: .

DNA: TGCGCCAGCAGCCAAGAAAGGTATACGAACACTGAAGCTTTCTTT
CDR3: CASSQERYTNTEAFF
J: TRBJ1-1
size: many
V: TRBV4-1
D: .

DNA: TGCGCCAGCAGCTTGTCTCCCCGAGGAGACAATGAGCAGTTCTTC
CDR3: CASSLSPRGDNEQFF
J: TRBJ2-1
size: many
V: TRBV5-1
D: .

DNA: TGTGCCAGCAGCTTAATCCTAGCGGGAGAGACCCAGTACTTC
CDR3: CASSLILAGETQYF
J: TRBJ2-5
size: few
V: TRBV11-2
D: TRBD2

DNA: TGCGCCAGCAGCTCGGCTGGACAGGGGGCGACAGATACGCAGTATTTT
CDR3: CASSSAGQGATDTQYF
J: TRBJ2-3
size: many
V: TRBV5-1
D: TRBD1

DNA: TGTGCCAGCAGCTTAGATGCGGGGAACACTGAAGCTTTCTTT
CDR3: CASSLDAGNTEAFF
J: TRBJ1-1
size: many
V: TRBV5-1
D: .

DNA: TGTGCCAGCAGCTTAGGCTGGGACGGACTGTGGCCCCAGCATTTT
CDR3: CASSLGWDGLWPQHF
J: TRBJ1-5
size: few
V: TRBV7-2
D: .

DNA: TGTGCCAGCAGCTTTGCGAATTCCTACGAGCAGTACTTC
CDR3: CASSFANSYEQYF
J: TRBJ2-7
size: .
V: TRBV7-9
D: .

DNA: TGCAGTGCTAGAGGGGGGGCTGGTGACTCCTACAATGAGCAGTTCTTC
CDR3: CSARGGAGDSYNEQFF
J: TRBJ2-1
size: few
V: TRBV20-1
D: .

DNA: TGCGCCAGCAGCTTGGTTCCAGGGAAGCGCACAGATACGCAGTATTTT
CDR3: CASSLVPGKRTDTQYF
J: TRBJ2-3
size: few
V: TRBV5-1
D: .

DNA: TGCGCCAGCAGCTTAAATAGCGGGAGTACGGATGAGCAGTTCTTC
CDR3: CASSLNSGSTDEQFF
J: TRBJ2-1
size: many
V: TRBV5-1
D: TRBD2

DNA: TGTGCCACCAGCAGGAAGGGCTACCAAGAGACCCAGTACTTC
CDR3: CATSRKGYQETQYF
J: TRBJ2-5
size: .
V: TRBV15
D: .

DNA: TGTGCCAGCTCACCGCAGGTAGCGGGAGAAGGTGAGCAGTACTTC
CDR3: CASSPQVAGEGEQYF
J: TRBJ2-7
size: few
V: TRBV18
D: TRBD2

DNA: TGTGCCAGCAGTCGACTAGCGGGAGAAGGGCAAGAGACCCAGTACTTC
CDR3: CASSRLAGEGQETQYF
J: TRBJ2-5
size: few
V: TRBV12-3/TRBV12-4
D: TRBD2

DNA: TGTGCCAGCAGCCTTTCAGCGCCGGGGGTCGATGAGCAGTTCTTC
CDR3: CASSLSAPGVDEQFF
J: TRBJ2-1
size: few
V: TRBV3-1
D: .

DNA: TGTGCCAGCAGCATCCGACAGGGGGTCGGCTCCTACAATGAGCAGTTCTTC
CDR3: CASSIRQGVGSYNEQFF
J: TRBJ2-1
size: few
V: TRBV7-9
D: TRBD1

DNA: TGTGCCAGCAGTCCCTCCCTTGGGCGGGAGTCGTACAATGAGCAGTTCTTC
CDR3: CASSPSLGRESYNEQFF
J: TRBJ2-1
size: .
V: TRBV12-3/TRBV12-4
D: TRBD2

DNA: TGCAGCGCGCAGCGGGAGCCGGAGACCCAGTACTTC
CDR3: CSAQREPETQYF
J: TRBJ2-5
size: .
V: TRBV29-1
D: TRBD2

DNA: TGCGCCAGCAGCTTAGAGACCACCCCTGGAAACACCATATATTTT
CDR3: CASSLETTPGNTIYF
J: TRBJ1-3
size: .
V: TRBV5-1
D: .

DNA: TGTGCCAGCAGCCAAGGGGCTGGTTCGGAGGCTTTCTTT
CDR3: CASSQGAGSEAFF
J: TRBJ1-1
size: many
V: TRBV3-1
D: .

DNA: TGTGCCAGCAGCTTAGCATGGCAGGGGAATGAGCAGTTCTTC
CDR3: CASSLAWQGNEQFF
J: TRBJ2-1
size: .
V: TRBV11-2
D: .

DNA: TGTGCCACCCGGGGCCGTCGGGAGACCCAGTACTTC
CDR3: CATRGRRETQYF
J: TRBJ2-5
size: many
V: TRBV3-1
D: .

DNA: TGTGCCAGCAGTTTATGGACTCAGCCCCAGCATTTT
CDR3: CASSLWTQPQHF
J: TRBJ1-5
size: .
V: TRBV28
D: .

DNA: TGTGCCAGCAGCTCCCCCACCACTAGCACAGATACGCAGTATTTT
CDR3: CASSSPTTSTDTQYF
J: TRBJ2-3
size: few
V: TRBV11-2
D: .